This TCR beta chain was captured in a study of shared clonotypes between healthy human individuals (TCRdb year 2020). With regard to the full study: Two women and a few men aged 18 to 49 years were included in the cohort. For each donor, three plates each were used for CD4 naive and CD4 memory, two plates were used for CD8 naive, and one plate was used for CD8 memory. To estimate repertoire size and how much clonotype sharing occurs between individuals, the study deeply sequenced the blood TCR repertoires of several healthy adults. Libraries were prepared and TCR repertoires were sequenced by different laboratories using diverse techniques, in order to increase sequencing depth and limit assay-specific biases. Each donor's leukapheresis produced roughly between about 0.9 and 9.5 billion PBMCs. General conclusions and limits of the study: Clonotypes shared by all four sorted-subset donors showed higher generation probabilities than non-shared clonotypes. Based on pairwise subsampling, the degree of clonotype sharing among donors was expected to be affected by sequencing depth. Incomplete sequencing was indicated by rarefaction of sorted-subset datasets, despite the large sequencing depth. The genetic and exposure-history diversity represented was limited by the small number of donors. Sampling was limited to blood, and TCR repertoires in tissue likely differ from TCR repertoires in blood. Naive subsets generally had larger estimated clonotype richness than memory subsets. When a handful of donors were compared, the shared fraction of clonotypes was 5% to 6.5% for naive CD4, around 3.6% for naive CD8, more than 2% for memory CD4, and approximately 0.4% for memory CD8.

Of note for this clone: Its antigen target is currently unknown. No much larger clone is present one base from it, and per-base qualities are unavailable.

CD8 naive samples were CD45RO-negative cells positively selected for CCR7, giving a CD45RA+CCR7+ population that excluded TemRA cells. Donors were healthy HIV-negative adults with no recently reported acute infections or vaccinations. All donors were Caucasian adults living in Nashville, Tennessee, USA. Blood was obtained by leukapheresis, after which PBMCs were separated by Ficoll-Histopaque density gradient centrifugation and cryopreserved in liquid nitrogen vapor phase. Purity and quantity of every magnetically sorted T cell population were checked by analytical flow cytometry. Each sorted fraction had its genomic DNA isolated and then quantified by UV absorbance on a Nanodrop 2000c. Using the deep immunoSEQ assay, multiplex PCR amplified TCR CDR3 regions from genomic DNA. Extracted genomic DNA from each cell subset was distributed evenly across all wells of several immunoSEQ 96-well plates, and each plate was treated as a replicate. Each replicate PCR for sorted subsets received approximately 220 ng genomic DNA, equal to roughly 30,000 T cell genomes. The purified libraries were quantified using a Qubit 3.0 fluorometer, sized with a Bioanalyzer 2100, and then quantified again using the KAPA Library Quantification kit. Each immunoSEQ 96-well plate was sequenced on its own single-read 150-cycle Illumina NextSeq 550 flow cell. The published analysis was carried out like this. Because the immunoSEQ output held only junctional sequences and lacked quality scores, the filtering could not match the filtering applied to full-length reads. To assign V/J genes and CDR3, sequences were annotated using PyIR, a Python wrapper for IgBLAST v1.9, with IMGT germline references. Reads were filtered out if the reads had weak V/J assignments (E-value above 1e-6), no CDR3, stop codons, out-of-frame junctions, or ambiguous translated residues. V3J clonotypes were defined as sequences sharing an identical inferred V gene, J gene, and CDR3 amino acid sequence. Percentage overlap between repertoires was computed as shared unique clonotypes divided by the size of the smaller repertoire. Three approaches were used to assess repertoire richness: RTK rarefaction, the Chao1 estimator, and Recon v2.1 estimates of unobserved clonotypes. For all TCRbeta clonotypes obtained by the gDNA method from a few donors, generation probabilities were computed with OLGA. TCRdb retrieved this table from immuneACCESS and kept in-frame rearrangements only. Not all clones are present; in checked studies, unresolved V genes account for under half, and no reason is known for the remainder. V and J calls plus clone size are reproduced from that table; the DNA served to infer D and trimming. For this sample there are hundreds of thousands of clones; approximately 95% appear just once. The ten largest make up over 0.095% of the sample.

The material sequenced was naive CD8+ T cells sorted from blood. What the cell subset or site label conveys for this sample: CD45RA+CCR7+. The sequence was collected from a woman aged 25 to 39 in good health.

The CDR3 in this case is CASSPTGFGYEQYF. The DNA sequence is given as TGTGCCAGCAGCCCCACGGGATTCGGCTACGAGCAGTACTTC. The chain couples TRBV9 to TRBJ2-7, with a tentative D gene TRBD2 over 5 matching bases. V is cut by 4 bases and J by 3 bases, and the space between the germline ends is 14 bases. From the germline V gene, CDR1 is SGDLS and CDR2 is YYNGEE. The CDR3 starts with the cysteine, ends with the phenylalanine, and has 14 residues. Only the CDR3 DNA is retained, 42 bases long and in frame from the first base.